A selection of T cell receptor beta chains follows, all from one sample in a study of OX40 agonist ivuxolimab in advanced cancers. Measured with immunoSEQ multiplex PCR; TCRdb has only the in-frame clones, and not every one. The table records 35,000 to 55,000 clones, 75% to 90% of them present only once. The sample consisted of CD4+ or CD8+ T cells sorted from blood, taken in a trial of the OX40 agonist ivuxolimab. The source of these receptors is an adult with an advanced solid tumor such as melanoma, head and neck, liver or kidney cancer. The CDR3 runs from the conserved cysteine through the conserved F or W. D genes are given only for firm matches. Not every row has a clone size; where given, it reads once, few, many or a size class.

>18|.|TRBV19|TRBJ1-5|TRBD1
CASSRRGGDLIWNQPQHF
TGTGCCAGTAGCAGGCGAGGGGGCGATTTGATTTGGAATCAGCCCCAGCATTTT
>16|.|TRBV5-1|TRBJ2-7|.
CASSLPSSVGGHEQYF
TGCGCCAGCAGCCTACCGTCCTCAGTGGGCGGCCACGAGCAGTACTTC
>12|.|TRBV27|TRBJ1-1|.
CASSFLGGEAFF
TGTGCCAGCAGTTTCCTTGGGGGGGAAGCTTTCTTT
>14|medium-sized|TRBV28|TRBJ1-4|TRBD1
CASSLPARGEKLFF
TGTGCCAGCAGTTTGCCCGCCAGGGGGGAAAAACTGTTTTTT
>15|.|TRBV7-3|TRBJ2-7|TRBD2
CASSTLAGGGYEQYF
TGTGCCAGCAGCACACTAGCGGGAGGGGGCTACGAGCAGTACTTC
>15|.|TRBV29-1|TRBJ1-1|TRBD1
CSVVSFGQADTEAFF
TGCAGCGTTGTAAGCTTTGGACAGGCCGACACTGAAGCTTTCTTT
>17|.|TRBV2|TRBJ2-3|TRBD2
CASTAVAGGPGTDTQYF
TGTGCCAGCACGGCGGTAGCGGGAGGGCCTGGCACAGATACGCAGTATTTT
>15|.|TRBV28|TRBJ2-1|.
CASSFYRVNYNEQFF
TGTGCCAGCAGCTTCTACAGGGTCAACTACAATGAGCAGTTCTTC
>13|.|TRBV7-2|TRBJ1-1|.
CASSRSPSTEAFF
TGTGCCAGCAGCCGAAGCCCGAGCACTGAAGCTTTCTTT
>15|.|TRBV19|TRBJ1-2|TRBD1
CASSRGQGAGSGYTF
TGTGCCAGTAGTAGAGGGCAGGGGGCAGGTTCTGGCTACACCTTC
>15|.|TRBV27|TRBJ2-7|.
CASSLGRLESYEQYF
TGTGCCAGCAGTTTAGGACGATTAGAGTCCTACGAGCAGTACTTC
>16|.|TRBV6-5|TRBJ1-6|TRBD1
CASSYGGQGSRSPLHF
TGTGCCAGCAGTTACGGGGGACAGGGGTCGCGTTCACCCCTCCACTTT
>15|.|TRBV27|TRBJ1-5|.
CASRWGRGDNQPQHF
TGTGCCAGCAGATGGGGTAGGGGCGATAATCAGCCCCAGCATTTT
>15|.|TRBV7-8|TRBJ1-1|TRBD1
CASSIQGAMNTEAFF
TGTGCCAGCAGCATACAGGGGGCGATGAACACTGAAGCTTTCTTT
>15|.|TRBV7-2|TRBJ1-1|.
CASSLVGDMNTEAFF
TGTGCCAGCAGCTTAGTTGGCGACATGAACACTGAAGCTTTCTTT
>14|.|TRBV18|TRBJ1-1|.
CASSLANANTEAFF
TGTGCCAGCTCCCTCGCTAACGCTAACACTGAAGCTTTCTTT
>17|.|TRBV9|TRBJ1-3|TRBD1
CASSPGTEFLSGNTIYF
TGTGCCAGCAGCCCCGGGACAGAATTTCTCTCTGGAAACACCATATATTTT
>15|.|TRBV27|TRBJ2-3|TRBD2
CASQGREVSTDTQYF
TGTGCCAGTCAGGGGCGGGAGGTGAGCACAGATACGCAGTATTTT
>13|.|TRBV6-1|TRBJ1-1|.
CASSGTVNTEAFF
TGTGCCAGCAGCGGGACGGTGAACACTGAAGCTTTCTTT
>13|.|TRBV28|TRBJ2-5|.
CASSVSGEETQYF
TGTGCCAGCAGTGTATCTGGGGAGGAGACCCAGTACTTC
>15|.|TRBV15|TRBJ2-7|.
CATSSRGNPSYEQYF
TGTGCCACCAGCAGCAGAGGAAATCCGAGCTACGAGCAGTACTTC
>15|.|TRBV5-1|TRBJ2-1|TRBD2
CASSSGTSGSLEQFF
TGCGCCAGCAGCTCGGGGACTAGCGGGAGCCTAGAGCAGTTCTTC
>14|medium-sized|TRBV2|TRBJ1-1|.
CASRPDIQGTEAFF
TGTGCCAGCAGGCCCGACATCCAAGGGACTGAAGCTTTCTTT
>16|.|TRBV5-1|TRBJ2-1|.
CASSLNLAPSYNEQFF
TGCGCCAGCAGCTTGAACCTAGCCCCCTCCTACAATGAGCAGTTCTTC
>17|.|TRBV6-4|TRBJ2-7|TRBD2
CASEGGLAEPRAYEQYF
TGTGCCAGCGAGGGAGGGCTAGCGGAGCCTAGGGCCTACGAGCAGTACTTC
>11|once|TRBV5-1|TRBJ2-3|.
CASSLSDTQYF
TGCGCCAGCAGTCTTTCAGATACGCAGTATTTT
>16|few|TRBV6-6|TRBJ2-1|TRBD2
CASSYSETSAQVGQFF
TGTGCCAGCAGTTACTCGGAGACTAGCGCTCAGGTTGGGCAGTTCTTC
>14|.|TRBV6-5|TRBJ2-7|.
CASSSGRFVGEQYF
TGTGCCAGCAGTTCAGGCAGGTTCGTCGGCGAGCAGTACTTC
>13|few|TRBV27|TRBJ1-5|.
CASSLSLYQPQHF
TGTGCCAGCAGTTTATCCCTTTATCAGCCCCAGCATTTT
>15|few|TRBV4-3|TRBJ2-7|.
CASSQDTGKKYEQYF
TGCGCCAGCAGCCAAGATACAGGGAAGAAGTACGAGCAGTACTTC
>13|.|TRBV7-2|TRBJ1-1|.
CASSLVEGNQAFF
TGTGCCAGCAGCTTAGTAGAGGGGAACCAAGCTTTCTTT
>13|.|TRBV7-9|TRBJ2-3|.
CASSLDSTDTQYF
TGTGCCAGCAGCTTAGACAGCACAGATACGCAGTATTTT
>15|.|TRBV19|TRBJ2-7|TRBD1
CASSNTGALPYEQYF
TGTGCCAGTAGTAATACAGGGGCCCTCCCCTACGAGCAGTACTTC
>16|.|TRBV6-5|TRBJ1-4|TRBD1
CASSYSRTGRGEKLFF
TGTGCCAGCAGTTACTCAAGGACAGGGAGAGGCGAAAAACTGTTTTTT
>16|.|TRBV11-2|TRBJ2-1|TRBD1
CASAAQGQGAYNEQFF
TGTGCCAGCGCGGCCCAGGGACAGGGGGCCTACAATGAGCAGTTCTTC
>13|.|TRBV29-1|TRBJ2-5|.
CSVADGGRETQYF
TGCAGCGTTGCGGACGGTGGTCGGGAGACCCAGTACTTC
>14|.|TRBV7-8|TRBJ2-5|.
CASSLGTVRETQYF
TGTGCCAGCAGCTTAGGCACCGTAAGAGAGACCCAGTACTTC
>15|.|TRBV18|TRBJ2-3|.
CASSPQAPSTDTQYF
TGTGCCAGCTCACCACAGGCACCTAGCACAGATACGCAGTATTTT